Listed below are T cell receptor beta chains from one sample, sequenced in a study of blood T cell repertoires in COVID-19. Here immunoSEQ multiplex PCR was the method, and the copy in TCRdb shows in-frame clones only, minus some. The profile shows 190,000 or so clones, around four fifths of them singletons. The specimen sequenced was peripheral blood. All receptors derive from a man aged 50 or older with active or convalescent COVID-19. Both conserved end residues are part of each CDR3. The D gene is left open where the match is weak. The size field is filled for only some rows; it gives once, few, many or a size class.

TRBV19	TRBD1	TRBJ1-3	.	CATGTGGSGNTIYF	TGTGCCACAGGGACAGGGGGCTCTGGAAACACCATATATTTT
TRBV7-2	.	TRBJ2-5	.	CASSLARETQYF	TGTGCCAGCAGCTTAGCCAGGGAGACCCAGTACTTC
TRBV28	.	TRBJ2-5	.	CASSLKGRGWETQYF	TGTGCCAGCAGTTTGAAGGGGCGGGGCTGGGAGACCCAGTACTTC
TRBV19	.	TRBJ1-5	.	CASSTGSSNQPQHF	TGTGCCAGTAGTACAGGCAGTAGCAATCAGCCCCAGCATTTT
TRBV18	TRBD1	TRBJ1-1	.	CASSRWTGNTEAFF	TGTGCCAGCTCAAGGTGGACAGGAAACACTGAAGCTTTCTTT
TRBV5-6	TRBD1	TRBJ2-1	.	CASSSGTGGLNEQFF	TGTGCCAGCAGTTCCGGGACAGGGGGCTTGAATGAGCAGTTCTTC
TRBV5-1	TRBD1	TRBJ2-3	once	CASSYGDRGQSTDTQYF	TGCGCCAGCAGCTATGGGGACAGGGGGCAGAGCACAGATACGCAGTATTTT
TRBV11-2	.	TRBJ1-1	.	CASSFGRFEAFF	TGTGCCAGCAGCTTTGGCAGGTTTGAGGCTTTCTTT
TRBV10-3	TRBD2	TRBJ2-1	.	CAISEISRGSYNEQFF	TGTGCCATCAGTGAGATTTCCCGCGGGAGTTACAATGAGCAGTTCTTC
TRBV28	.	TRBJ1-3	.	CASRPGGGVSGNTIYF	TGTGCCAGCAGGCCCGGCGGGGGAGTCTCTGGAAACACCATATATTTT
TRBV12-5	.	TRBJ2-7	.	CASGPTSQRREQYF	TGTGCTAGTGGCCCAACTAGTCAGAGGAGGGAGCAGTACTTC
TRBV3-1/TRBV3-2	.	TRBJ1-1	.	CASSSTGHFEAFF	TGTGCCAGCAGCTCAACAGGACACTTTGAAGCTTTCTTT
TRBV7-9	TRBD1	TRBJ1-3	.	CASSTGGAGRLGITIYF	TGTGCCAGCAGTACAGGGGGTGCTGGCAGACTCGGAATCACCATATATTTT
TRBV4-1	TRBD2	TRBJ2-5	.	CASSQYPAGGYQETQYF	TGCGCCAGCAGCCAATATCCAGCGGGGGGGTACCAAGAGACCCAGTACTTC
TRBV9	TRBD2	TRBJ2-3	.	CASSFGTSGSTWGDTQYF	TGTGCCAGCAGTTTCGGGACTAGCGGGAGCACCTGGGGAGATACGCAGTATTTT
TRBV19	.	TRBJ2-7	.	CASSIQGAYEQYF	TGTGCCAGTAGTATACAGGGCGCCTACGAGCAGTACTTC
TRBV11-2	.	TRBJ2-2	.	CASSLVSGRNTGELFF	TGTGCCAGCAGCTTAGTGTCTGGGAGGAACACCGGGGAGCTGTTTTTT
TRBV11-3	TRBD1	TRBJ1-3	.	CASSSGQGSSGNTIYF	TGTGCCAGCAGCTCCGGACAGGGGAGCTCTGGAAACACCATATATTTT
TRBV5-6	TRBD1	TRBJ2-5	.	CASSADRGYGETQYF	TGTGCCAGCAGCGCCGACAGGGGCTATGGGGAGACCCAGTACTTC
TRBV5-4	.	TRBJ2-5	.	CASKAQGLQETQYF	TGTGCCAGCAAGGCCCAGGGCCTCCAAGAGACCCAGTACTTC
TRBV28	.	TRBJ1-4	.	CASSSPIGPGEKLFF	TGTGCCAGCAGTAGCCCCATCGGACCGGGGGAAAAACTGTTTTTT
TRBV24-1	TRBD1	TRBJ1-5	.	CATSSPGQTNQPQHF	TGTGCCACCAGTTCGCCGGGACAGACTAATCAGCCCCAGCATTTT
TRBV27	TRBD1	TRBJ2-7	.	CASSAPSAGGAYEQYF	TGTGCCAGCAGTGCCCCCTCAGCAGGGGGCGCCTACGAGCAGTACTTC
TRBV24-1	TRBD1	TRBJ2-7	.	CATSDTGQGASEQYF	TGTGCCACCAGCGATACAGGACAGGGGGCAAGCGAGCAGTACTTC
TRBV2	.	TRBJ1-5	.	CASKGGQAGNQPQHF	TGTGCCAGCAAGGGAGGTCAGGCTGGCAATCAGCCCCAGCATTTT
TRBV7-6	.	TRBJ1-1	once	CASSTQQGINTEAFF	TGTGCCAGCAGCACGCAACAGGGAATAAACACTGAAGCTTTCTTT
TRBV6-5	TRBD1	TRBJ1-3	.	CASSYQQGSPGNTIYF	TGTGCCAGCAGTTACCAACAGGGGAGCCCTGGAAACACCATATATTTT
TRBV6-6	TRBD1	TRBJ1-5	few	CASTPGQGASNQPQHF	TGTGCCAGCACCCCCGGCCAGGGGGCGAGCAATCAGCCCCAGCATTTT
TRBV27	.	TRBJ1-6	.	CASSLEGVYSPLHF	TGTGCCAGCAGCCTAGAGGGGGTATATTCACCCCTCCACTTT
TRBV19	TRBD1	TRBJ1-1	.	CASSIGGGFETEAFF	TGTGCCAGTAGTATAGGAGGGGGCTTTGAGACTGAAGCTTTCTTT
TRBV6-5	.	TRBJ2-7	.	CASLRGNYEQYF	TGTGCCAGCCTCCGGGGAAACTACGAGCAGTACTTC
TRBV2	TRBD1	TRBJ1-1	.	CASRPPGGQANTEAFF	TGTGCCAGCAGACCTCCGGGGGGACAGGCGAACACTGAAGCTTTCTTT
TRBV15	.	TRBJ1-1	.	CATSRDSGLSTEAFF	TGTGCCACCAGCAGAGATTCAGGACTAAGCACTGAAGCTTTCTTT
TRBV6-5	TRBD1	TRBJ2-7	once	CASRRTGQGPYEQYF	TGTGCCAGCAGACGCACGGGACAGGGGCCCTACGAGCAGTACTTC
TRBV27	TRBD1	TRBJ1-1	.	CASSLKGQPRRTEAFF	TGTGCCAGCAGTTTAAAGGGACAGCCCCGGAGAACTGAAGCTTTCTTT
TRBV29-1	.	TRBJ2-7	.	CSPSEQRKYEQYF	TGCAGCCCCTCCGAGCAACGTAAGTACGAGCAGTACTTC
TRBV6-6	.	TRBJ1-1	many	CASRVGLDTEAFF	TGTGCCAGCAGAGTGGGGCTTGACACTGAAGCTTTCTTT
TRBV2	.	TRBJ1-2	.	CASSYSPSYGYTF	TGTGCCAGCAGTTACTCCCCCTCCTATGGCTACACCTTC
TRBV13	TRBD1	TRBJ1-2	.	CASSLRTGGAPNYGYTF	TGTGCCAGCAGCTTACGTACAGGGGGGGCCCCTAACTATGGCTACACCTTC
TRBV4-3	.	TRBJ2-1	.	CASSQGRGDEQFF	TGCGCCAGCAGCCAAGGGAGAGGCGATGAGCAGTTCTTC
TRBV7-2	.	TRBJ1-5	.	CASSLAQGQPQHF	TGTGCCAGCAGCTTGGCGCAGGGTCAGCCCCAGCATTTT
TRBV7-6	.	TRBJ2-5	.	CASSLEAGGVGETQYF	TGTGCCAGCAGCTTAGAGGCGGGTGGTGTTGGAGAGACCCAGTACTTC
TRBV19	TRBD2	TRBJ2-1	.	CASSITGGRNNEQFF	TGTGCCAGTAGTATAACGGGAGGGAGGAACAATGAGCAGTTCTTC
TRBV19	.	TRBJ2-7	.	CASRSGTSHEQYF	TGTGCCAGTAGATCCGGGACATCGCACGAGCAGTACTTC
TRBV29-1	TRBD2	TRBJ2-1	few	CSYRGGRASYNEQFF	TGCAGCTATCGAGGCGGGAGGGCCTCCTACAATGAGCAGTTCTTC
TRBV5-1	TRBD2	TRBJ2-2	once	CASSPQVPSGRHTGELFF	TGCGCCAGCAGCCCTCAGGTCCCTAGCGGGAGGCACACCGGGGAGCTGTTTTTT
TRBV11-2	.	TRBJ2-6	.	CASSPTASGANVLTF	TGTGCCAGCAGCCCGACAGCATCTGGGGCCAACGTCCTGACTTTC
TRBV5-1	.	TRBJ2-3	.	CASSALSVSTDTQYF	TGCGCCAGCAGCGCCCTTAGCGTAAGCACAGATACGCAGTATTTT
TRBV14	TRBD2	TRBJ2-4	.	CASSQELGLGENIQYF	TGTGCCAGCAGCCAAGAGCTGGGACTAGGGGAGAACATTCAGTACTTC
TRBV10-3	.	TRBJ2-1	.	CAISAGTLIYNEQFF	TGTGCCATCAGTGCCGGGACTTTAATCTACAATGAGCAGTTCTTC
TRBV29-1	.	TRBJ1-2	.	CSVATGNYGYTF	TGCAGCGTTGCCACAGGGAACTATGGCTACACCTTC
TRBV6-2/TRBV6-3	TRBD2	TRBJ2-1	.	CASSYPSGGQYNEQFF	TGTGCCAGCAGTTATCCTAGCGGGGGCCAGTACAATGAGCAGTTCTTC
TRBV2	.	TRBJ1-1	.	CASSEVRINTEAFF	TGTGCCAGCAGTGAAGTCAGAATCAACACTGAAGCTTTCTTT
TRBV15	TRBD2	TRBJ2-7	.	CATSREREGYEQYF	TGTGCCACCAGCAGGGAGCGGGAGGGCTACGAGCAGTACTTC
TRBV5-1	.	TRBJ2-1	.	CASSMGLYNEQFF	TGCGCCAGCAGCATGGGACTTTACAATGAGCAGTTCTTC
TRBV2	TRBD2	TRBJ2-3	medium-sized	CASSEGSGVSTDTQYF	TGTGCCAGCAGTGAAGGTAGCGGGGTTAGCACAGATACGCAGTATTTT
TRBV2	.	TRBJ1-1	few	CASARGLMNTEAFF	TGTGCCAGCGCCAGGGGCCTCATGAACACTGAAGCTTTCTTT
TRBV5-5	TRBD1	TRBJ1-4	.	CASSPTSGGQSEKLFF	TGTGCCAGCAGCCCGACGTCAGGGGGCCAATCTGAAAAACTGTTTTTT